This paragraph covers one T cell receptor (beta chain) sequence. Its antigen is still unknown. All the patients suffered relapse after autologous stem cell transplantation, and brentuximab vedotin exposure differed. Trimming removed 0 bases from V and 5 bases from J, with 10 bases in between. CDR3 size: 14 residues. Germline CDR1 and CDR2: WNHNN and SYGVQD (reference sequence). This record comes from a study of PD-1 blockade in classical Hodgkin lymphoma. About the study: The study gave patients nivolumab 3 mg/kg intravenously every 2 weeks. Points from the study as a whole: Reports described newly diagnosed patients as having lower baseline TCR diversity than healthy donors. Newly diagnosed patients and complete responders had comparable diversity at baseline. What caused the repertoire differences, perhaps disease activity or prior therapy, remains undefined.

Produced via immunoSEQ multiplex PCR; TCRdb's table is partial and in-frame only. The top ten hold around 20% of the sample, which has around 26,000 clones, around 86% seen once. The clonotype was recovered from a human donor with classical Hodgkin lymphoma. This chain connects TRBV10-1 to TRBJ2-5; D is possibly TRBD2 (5 bases). The input for sequencing was peripheral blood mononuclear cells (PBMCs), taken before the second cycle of nivolumab. The CDR3 sequence is CASSESRTGETQYF. The CDR3 DNA reads as TGCGCCAGCAGTGAGTCACGGACTGGCGAGACCCAGTACTTC.